This entry features one TCR beta chain sequence. Its cognate antigen is unknown. This specimen comes from a study of cytomegalovirus exposure and HLA in healthy donors. Study-wide results and caveats: A few chains linked to CMV were shown in vitro to be specific for CMV antigens. Cytomegalovirus association was listed for approximately 160 TCR beta chains.

The CDR3 covers 14 residues. Germline assignment: CDR1 LNHDA and CDR2 SQIVND (reference sequence). The germline V and J ends were trimmed by 5 bases and 10 bases, with 18 bases remaining between them. Libraries were prepared by immunoSEQ multiplex PCR; TCRdb keeps only in-frame clonotypes and omits some of them. The sample includes around 60,000 clones, approximately 90% of them seen just once. The rearrangement uses TRBV19 and TRBJ2-1, with D possibly being TRBD2 (5 bases). Source material: PBMCs. The clonotype originates from a young woman in good health and CMV-seronegative. The CDR3 sequence: CASSLRAPEREQFF. The CDR3 nucleotides read TGTGCCAGTAGTCTCCGGGCCCCGGAGCGGGAGCAGTTCTTC. The full variable domain, completed using reference TRBV19 and TRBJ2-1, is DGGITQSPKYLFRKEGQNVTLSCEQNLNHDAMYWYRQDPGQGLRLIYYSQIVNDFQKGDIAEGYSVSREKKESFPLTVTSAQKNPTAFYLCASSLRAPEREQFFGPGTRLTVL.